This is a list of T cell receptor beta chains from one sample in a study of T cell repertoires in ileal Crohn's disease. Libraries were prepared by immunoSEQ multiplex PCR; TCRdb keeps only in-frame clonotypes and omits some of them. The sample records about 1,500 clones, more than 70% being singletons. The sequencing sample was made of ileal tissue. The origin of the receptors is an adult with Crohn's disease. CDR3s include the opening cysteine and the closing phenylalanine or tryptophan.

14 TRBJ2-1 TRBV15 CATSREGRVNEQFF
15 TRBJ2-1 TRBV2 CASSALGSSYNEQFF
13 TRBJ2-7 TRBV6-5 CASGDGAWGEQYF
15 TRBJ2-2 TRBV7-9 CASSPPGLATGELFF
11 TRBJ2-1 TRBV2 CASPSGPEQFF
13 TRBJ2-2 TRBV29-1 CSVYREDTGELFF
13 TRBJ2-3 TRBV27 CASTGGATDTQYF
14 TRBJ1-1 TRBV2 CASSDHSSNTEAFF
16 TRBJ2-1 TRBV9 CASSVGSSGAYNEQFF
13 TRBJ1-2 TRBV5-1 CASSLENGYGYTF
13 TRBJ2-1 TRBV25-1 CATGTGVRNEQFF
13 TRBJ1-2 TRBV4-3 CASSQSGNYGYTF
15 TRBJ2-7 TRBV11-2 CASSLGLGLAGEQYF
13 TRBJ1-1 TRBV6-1 CASSHRARTEAFF
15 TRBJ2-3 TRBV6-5 CASSPGLENTDTQYF
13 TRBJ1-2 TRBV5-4 CASSLDRVSIYTF
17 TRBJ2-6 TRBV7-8 CASSVSGSVSGANVLTF
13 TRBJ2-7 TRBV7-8 CASSSPRSREQYF
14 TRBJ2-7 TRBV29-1 CSIPGNKGPYEQYF
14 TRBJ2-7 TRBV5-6 CASSIRTGRHEQYF
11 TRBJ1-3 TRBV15 CATSTGNTIYF
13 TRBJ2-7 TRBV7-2 CASSPGPAYEQYF
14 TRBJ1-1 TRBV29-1 CSVEDGQQNTEAFF
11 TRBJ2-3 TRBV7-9 CASSPTDTQYF
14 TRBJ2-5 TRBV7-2 CASSSGRGGGTQYF
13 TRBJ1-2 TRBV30 CAWKLNHYYGYTF
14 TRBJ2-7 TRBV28 CASSLSTAQLQQYF
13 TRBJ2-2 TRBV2 CASSDRRAGELFF
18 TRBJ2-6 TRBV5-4 CASSALTGGNTGANVLTF
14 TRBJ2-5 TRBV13 CASSLRRGQETQYF